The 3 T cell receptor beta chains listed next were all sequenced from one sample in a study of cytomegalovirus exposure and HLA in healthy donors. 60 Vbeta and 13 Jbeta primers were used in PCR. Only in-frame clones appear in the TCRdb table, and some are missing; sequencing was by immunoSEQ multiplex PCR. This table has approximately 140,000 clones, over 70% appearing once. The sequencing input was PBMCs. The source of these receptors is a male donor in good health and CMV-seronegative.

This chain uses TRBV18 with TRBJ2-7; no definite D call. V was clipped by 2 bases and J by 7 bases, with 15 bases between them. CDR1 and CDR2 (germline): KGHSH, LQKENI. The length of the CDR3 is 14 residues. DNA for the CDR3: TGTGCCAGCTCACCATATTCTAGGCCATGGGAGCAGTACTTC. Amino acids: CASSPYSRPWEQYF.

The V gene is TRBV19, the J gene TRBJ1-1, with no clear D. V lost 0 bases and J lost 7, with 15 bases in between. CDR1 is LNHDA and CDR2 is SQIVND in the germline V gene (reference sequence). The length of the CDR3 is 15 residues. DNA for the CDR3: TGTGCCAGTAGTATAGAGTTTGCGTCTTTTAATGAAGCTTTCTTT. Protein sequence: CASSIEFASFNEAFF.

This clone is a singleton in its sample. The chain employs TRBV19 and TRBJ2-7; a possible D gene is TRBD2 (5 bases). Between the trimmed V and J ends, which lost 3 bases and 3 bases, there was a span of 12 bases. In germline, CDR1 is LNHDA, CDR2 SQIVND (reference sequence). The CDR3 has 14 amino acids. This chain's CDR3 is CASSMSGFRYEQYF. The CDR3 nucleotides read TGTGCCAGTAGTATGTCGGGGTTTCGCTACGAGCAGTACTTC.